This record looks at one T cell receptor beta chain sequence and its context. The data stem from a study of monozygotic twins with inflammatory bowel disease. Reprocessing the 5' RACE reads, TCRdb reports a single entry for every CDR3 protein and omits DNA. The sample includes more than 300,000 distinct CDR3 sequences. CDR1 SEHNR and CDR2 FQNEAQ come from the germline V gene (reference sequence). The CDR3 length is 13 residues. Sequenced input: blood. This sequence joins TRBV7-9 and TRBJ1-1. This TCR was recovered from a human donor with ulcerative colitis or Crohn's disease, or a healthy co-twin of an affected twin (not recorded which). CDR3 amino acids: CASSLLQNTEAFF.